These 30 T cell receptor beta chains were all obtained from the same sample, sequenced in a study of blood T cell repertoires in COVID-19. Using immunoSEQ multiplex PCR, the repertoire was profiled, and TCRdb retains in-frame clones only, with some absent. The sample has about 26,000 clones; over 75% are singletons. The sample comprised peripheral blood. The receptors were sampled from a man aged 50 or older with active or convalescent COVID-19.

As DNA, the CDR3 is TGTGCCAGCAGCCTGGGGGGAGCCAACCAAGGAGGATACGAGCAGTACTTC. Protein sequence: CASSLGGANQGGYEQYF. The genes are TRBV7-9 and TRBJ2-7; tentative D call: TRBD2 (6 bases). With 5 bases removed from V and 4 bases from J, the gap between germline ends came to 24 bases. Germline V CDR1 and CDR2: SEHNR, FQNEAQ (reference sequence). This CDR3 is built from 17 residues.

The V gene is TRBV6-1, the J gene TRBJ1-2; maybe TRBD1 (6 bases). Looked up from germline, CDR1 is MNHNS and CDR2 is SASEGT. The CDR3 has 14 amino acids. V lost 3 bases, J lost 2 bases, and 10 bases lay in between. The CDR3 DNA reads TGTGCCAGCAGTGAGAGACAGGCCAACTATGGCTACACCTTC. The encoded protein is CASSERQANYGYTF.

This clone appeared a few times. The V gene is TRBV7-9, the J gene TRBJ2-1; TRBD2 is a possible D gene (6 bases). Trimming removed 5 bases at V and 4 bases at J, with 18 bases between. Per the germline V gene, CDR1 is SEHNR and CDR2 is FQNEAQ (reference sequence). The CDR3 covers 16 residues. CDR3 sequence reads: CASSPSRGTDYNEQFF. The CDR3 region has the DNA TGTGCCAGCAGCCCGAGTCGCGGGACGGATTACAATGAGCAGTTCTTC.

Notes on this clone: An end of the junction does not agree with germline; a read error may underlie this. The chain employs TRBV18 and TRBJ1-3, with D maybe TRBD1 (6 bases). Germline CDR1 KGHSH, CDR2 LQKENI. The CDR3 consists of 15 residues. The CDR3, as DNA: TGTGCCAGCTCCCCACAACAGGGAATCGGAAACACCATATATTTT. This translates into CASSPQQGIGNTIYF.

With respect to this clone: The same CDR3 arises from other DNA sequences in this sample as well. The chain has TRBV5-6 and TRBJ1-2, with D perhaps TRBD1 (5 bases). V lost 0 bases, J lost 4 bases, and 13 bases lay in between. CDR1 is SGHDT, CDR2 YYEEEE, per germline. There are 15 residues in the CDR3. The CDR3 sequence: CASSLGLGGAYGYTF. The CDR3 DNA follows: TGTGCCAGCAGCTTGGGTCTGGGGGGTGCCTATGGCTACACCTTC.

Concerning this clone: A single base separates this from a much larger clone, so it may be a read error. The chain has TRBV23-1 and TRBJ1-5; D gene ambiguous. TRBV23-1 is annotated as an ORF whose role is uncertain. V lost 1 base and J lost 6, with 19 bases in between. This CDR3 is built from 17 residues. The CDR3, as DNA: TGCGCCAGCAGTCAATTAAGGAGCGAGGCCGGGTTTCAGCCCCAGCATTTT. Its translation: CASSQLRSEAGFQPQHF.

This clone was seen a few times. This chain uses TRBV6-4 with TRBJ2-1; the D gene is possibly TRBD2 (6 bases). The V gene lost 0 bases and the J gene lost 6 bases, with 6 bases spanning the gap. Germline loops: CDR1 MRHNA, CDR2 SNTAGT. The CDR3 contains 13 residues. The DNA for the CDR3 is TGTGCCAGCAGTGACTCGACTAGCAATGAGCAGTTCTTC. This translates into CASSDSTSNEQFF.

This chain links TRBV7-9 with TRBJ2-2, with TRBD1 matching 9 bases. The CDR3 covers 17 residues. The germline V gene has CDR1 SEHNR and CDR2 FQNEAQ (reference sequence). Germline trimming cut 5 bases from V and 6 bases from J; bases unmatched to any gene: 13. The CDR3 DNA reads TGTGCCAGCAGCCCTCCAAGCGGACGACAGGGGGCCGGGGAGCTGTTTTTT. Protein product: CASSPPSGRQGAGELFF.

This clone occurred once. Here the CDR3 reads CASSPFTGGFYGYTF. CDR3 in DNA: TGCGCCAGCAGCCCGTTTACAGGGGGCTTTTATGGCTACACCTTC. The chain joins TRBV5-1 to TRBJ1-2, with 9 bases matching TRBD1. J gave up 5 bases and V 4 bases, and 9 bases lay outside the gene matches. Germline V gives CDR1 SGHRS, CDR2 YFSETQ. The CDR3 is 15 residues long. The whole variable domain, remainder taken from reference TRBV5-1 and TRBJ1-2, is KAGVTQTPRYLIKTRGQQVTLSCSPISGHRSVSWYQQTPGQGLQFLFEYFSETQRNKGNFPGRFSGRQFSNSRSEMNVSTLELGDSALYLCASSPFTGGFYGYTFGSGTRLTVV.

The rearrangement links TRBV5-1 to TRBJ2-6, with no clear D. The CDR3 is 14 residues long. Germline lookup yields CDR1 SGHRS and CDR2 YFSETQ. Trimming took off 2 bases at V and 3 bases at J, with 6 bases between the two ends. CDR3 DNA sequence: TGCGCCAGCAGCTTTGTAGTTGGGGCCAACGTCCTGACTTTC. The encoded protein is CASSFVVGANVLTF.

DNA of the CDR3: TGCGCCAGCAGCTTGGAAGCGGGAGGGCCTATATCCTACAATGAGCAGTTCTTC. Its protein is CASSLEAGGPISYNEQFF. This chain links TRBV5-1 with TRBJ2-1; 10 bases fit TRBD2. Per the germline V gene, CDR1 is SGHRS and CDR2 is YFSETQ. CDR3 length: 18 residues. J lost 1 base, V lost 0 bases, and 7 bases had no gene match.

This chain connects TRBV4-1 to TRBJ2-1; possible D gene TRBD2, 5 bases. V shed 7 bases and J shed 8 bases, with 12 bases lying between them. Germline CDR1 reads MGHRA; CDR2 reads YSYEKL. The CDR3 length is 12 residues. This CDR3 is CASKDAGYEQFF. The CDR3 DNA reads as TGCGCCAGCAAGGATGCGGGCTATGAGCAGTTCTTC.

The V gene is TRBV2, the J gene TRBJ1-6, with TRBD1 identical over 10 bases. Germline V gene lookup returns CDR1 SNHLY and CDR2 FYNNEI. V dropped 6 bases and J dropped 3; count of bases not matched to a gene: 8. The length of the CDR3 is 17 residues. The CDR3 DNA sequence: TGTGCCAGCAGCATCAGACAGGGGGCTTTCTATAATTCACCCCTCCACTTT. Its translation is CASSIRQGAFYNSPLHF.

The CDR3 here is CASSLYSAGQGASEQYF. CDR3 sequence (DNA): TGTGCCAGCAGCTTGTATTCTGCGGGACAGGGAGCATCCGAGCAGTACTTC. V gene TRBV5-5 combines with J gene TRBJ2-7; 9 nucleotides match TRBD1. The CDR3 loop spans 17 amino acids. The V and J ends lost 1 base and 6 bases, in that order; junction bases with no gene match: 14. Germline-derived CDR1 and CDR2 are SGHKS and YYEKEE (reference sequence). The entire variable domain, with the rest obtained from reference TRBV5-5 and TRBJ2-7, is as follows: DAGVTQSPTHLIKTRGQQVTLRCSPISGHKSVSWYQQVLGQGPQFIFQYYEKEERGRGNFPDRFSARQFPNYSSELNVNALLLGDSALYLCASSLYSAGQGASEQYFGPGTRLTVT.

The chain joins TRBV7-2 to TRBJ1-1, with D unresolved. Germline V lookup: CDR1 SGHTA, CDR2 FQGNSA. Between the trimmed V and J ends, which lost 1 base and 1 base, there was a span of 7 bases. This CDR3 is built from 14 residues. Written as DNA, the CDR3 is TGTGCCAGCAGCTTAGGAGCGGGGAACACTGAAGCTTTCTTT. It encodes CASSLGAGNTEAFF.

The chain recombines TRBV7-2 with TRBJ2-5; tentative D call: TRBD1 (6 bases). This CDR3 is built from 15 residues. V was shortened by 5 bases and J by 4 bases, with 17 bases between the two germline ends. Germline V CDR1 and CDR2: SGHTA, FQGNSA. The CDR3: CASSPTSGAGETQYF. DNA of the CDR3: TGTGCCAGCAGCCCTACCTCAGGGGCGGGAGAGACCCAGTACTTC.

The chain recombines TRBV11-1 with TRBJ1-6, with D possibly TRBD1 on 6 matching bases. V lost 7 bases and J 9 bases, leaving 13 bases between the germline ends. Per germline, CDR1 SGHAT and CDR2 FQDESV (reference sequence). CDR3 length: 13 amino acids. The CDR3 loop reads CASTGVYGSPLHF. CDR3 sequence (DNA): TGTGCCAGCACAGGGGTCTACGGTTCACCCCTCCACTTT. Full variable domain (remainder filled in from reference TRBV11-1 and TRBJ1-6): EAEVAQSPRYKITEKSQAVAFWCDPISGHATLYWYRQILGQGPELLVQFQDESVVDDSQLPKDRFSAERLKGVDSTLKIQPAELGDSAMYLCASTGVYGSPLHFGNGTRLTVT.

The genes are TRBV5-6 and TRBJ1-2; 8 bases match TRBD1. Germline values: CDR1 SGHDT, CDR2 YYEEEE. The CDR3 consists of 15 residues. With V trimmed by 4 bases and J by 2 bases, 7 bases remained unmatched. CDR3 nucleotide sequence: TGTGCCAGCAGCACGGAGAGACAGGGGAACTATGGCTACACCTTC. This codes for CASSTERQGNYGYTF.

This sequence joins TRBV3-1 (or the pseudogene TRBV3-2) and TRBJ2-5; TRBD2 aligns across 10 bases. The CDR3 runs to 14 residues. V shed 7 bases, J shed 2 bases, and the junction held 4 bases outside the gene matches. CDR1 is LGHDT, CDR2 YNNKEL, per germline (reference sequence). CDR3: CASTQTSGQETQYF. The CDR3 DNA reads TGTGCCAGCACCCAGACTAGCGGGCAAGAGACCCAGTACTTC.

The chain joins TRBV28 to TRBJ1-5; 10 bases are shared with TRBD1. CDR3 length: 15 residues. In germline, CDR1 is MDHEN, CDR2 SYDVKM. Losses at the gene ends were 10 bases for V and 4 bases for J; bases not matched to a gene: 10. CDR3 DNA: TGTGCCACCTCACACTGGACAGGGGGTAATCAGCCCCAGCATTTT. This gives the protein CATSHWTGGNQPQHF.

V gene TRBV7-2 combines with J gene TRBJ1-6; D is unclear. Germline V gene sequence: CDR1 SGHTA, CDR2 FQGNSA. The CDR3 runs to 14 residues. The ends were cut back, 6 bases at V and 6 bases at J, with 12 bases in the middle. Written as DNA, the CDR3 is TGTGCCAGCAGGAGGACGGGGTTTAATTCACCCCTCCACTTT. Protein sequence: CASRRTGFNSPLHF.

The chain combines TRBV7-9 with TRBJ2-6; D gene uncertain. V gave up 5 bases and J gave up 3 bases, with 8 bases separating them. Germline V gene lookup returns CDR1 SEHNR and CDR2 FQNEAQ (reference sequence). This CDR3 region has 14 residues. In DNA form, the CDR3 reads TGTGCCAGCAGCCTCGTCGTTGGGGCCAACGTCCTGACTTTC. Translation: CASSLVVGANVLTF.

The chain recombines TRBV24-1 with TRBJ1-2; 10 nucleotides match TRBD1. V gave up 12 bases and J gave up 4 bases; unmatched junction bases: 13. Germline CDR1 and CDR2: KGHDR and SFDVKD. The CDR3 is 15 amino acids. CDR3: CAVAGTGAGFYGYTF. In nucleotides, the CDR3 is TGTGCCGTCGCCGGGACAGGGGCTGGGTTCTATGGCTACACCTTC.

The V gene is TRBV5-1, the J gene TRBJ2-3; D perhaps matches TRBD1 (6 bases). In germline, CDR1 is SGHRS, CDR2 YFSETQ. V was pared by 4 bases and J by 1 base, with 7 bases between. The CDR3 consists of 13 residues. The CDR3 region has the DNA TGCGCCAGCAGCCCAGGGGGCACAGATACGCAGTATTTT. Translated: CASSPGGTDTQYF. The full variable domain, its missing parts supplied by reference TRBV5-1 and TRBJ2-3, is KAGVTQTPRYLIKTRGQQVTLSCSPISGHRSVSWYQQTPGQGLQFLFEYFSETQRNKGNFPGRFSGRQFSNSRSEMNVSTLELGDSALYLCASSPGGTDTQYFGPGTRLTVL.

The V call is TRBV6-1, the J call TRBJ2-7, with 8 bases fitting TRBD1. The CDR3 spans 14 residues. V dropped 3 bases and J dropped 5; count of bases not matched to a gene: 6. Germline CDR1 MNHNS, CDR2 SASEGT. The CDR3 loop is CASSDQGAHDEQYF. CDR3 DNA: TGTGCCAGCAGTGACCAGGGGGCGCACGACGAGCAGTACTTC.

This chain joins TRBV5-1 and TRBJ2-1, with D perhaps TRBD2 (6 bases). V shed 7 bases and J shed 2 bases, with 7 bases lying between them. Germline V gene data show CDR1 as SGHRS and CDR2 as YFSETQ. This CDR3 comprises 12 residues. This CDR3 is CASRGTYNEQFF. In nucleotides, the CDR3 is TGCGCCAGCCGCGGGACCTACAATGAGCAGTTCTTC.

The chain employs TRBV7-8 and TRBJ2-2; D uncertain. Germline CDR1 reads SGHVS; CDR2 reads FQNEAQ. V was pared by 1 base and J by 0 bases, with 6 bases between. The CDR3 is made up of 15 amino acids. The DNA of the CDR3 is TGTGCCAGCAGCTTAGTACAAGCGAACACCGGGGAGCTGTTTTTT. This translates into CASSLVQANTGELFF.

The chain couples TRBV10-3 to TRBJ1-1; D ambiguous. Trimming stripped 7 bases from V and 3 bases from J, with 15 bases between. CDR1 is ENHRY, CDR2 SYGVKD, per germline. This CDR3 contains 14 residues. Written as DNA, the CDR3 is TGTGCCATCACTCGATTCGTCGGGGACACTGAAGCTTTCTTT. This encodes CAITRFVGDTEAFF.

The chain couples TRBV5-1 to TRBJ2-2, with D possibly being TRBD1 (6 bases). Germline CDR1 SGHRS, CDR2 YFSETQ. The V end was cut by 4 bases, the J end by 0 bases, with 13 bases between. CDR3 size: 16 residues. The CDR3 nucleotides are TGCGCCAGCAGCCCCGGGACACGATCGAACACCGGGGAGCTGTTTTTT. This sequence encodes CASSPGTRSNTGELFF.

The rearrangement uses TRBV28 and TRBJ1-1; TRBD1 agrees at 8 bases. There are 14 residues in the CDR3. The ends lost 5 bases at V and 5 bases at J; junction bases unmatched: 7. CDR1 is MDHEN and CDR2 is SYDVKM in the germline V gene. CDR3 region: CASSQGAERTEAFF. CDR3 DNA: TGTGCCAGCAGTCAGGGGGCAGAAAGAACTGAAGCTTTCTTT. Using reference TRBV28 and TRBJ1-1 for the parts outside the CDR3, the full variable domain is DVKVTQSSRYLVKRTGEKVFLECVQDMDHENMFWYRQDPGLGLRLIYFSYDVKMKEKGDIPEGYSVSREKKERFSLILESASTNQTSMYLCASSQGAERTEAFFGQGTRLTVV.